These 21 T cell receptor beta chains originate from one sample sequenced in a study of cytomegalovirus exposure and HLA in healthy donors. This PCR relied on a set of 60 Vbeta primers and 13 Jbeta primers. The protocol was immunoSEQ multiplex PCR, while the TCRdb copy is restricted to in-frame clones and leaves out a portion. The data contain under 50,000 clones, 72% of them singletons. Specimen: PBMCs. The receptor source for this set is a man aged 25 to 40 in good health and CMV-seronegative.

The V call is TRBV5-1, the J call TRBJ2-1, with D possibly matching TRBD1 (5 bases). The ends were cut back, 0 bases at V and 7 bases at J, with 14 bases in the middle. The CDR3 contains 15 residues. CDR1 is SGHRS, CDR2 YFSETQ, per germline. In nucleotides, the CDR3 is TGCGCCAGCAGCTTGGTTCAAGGGGTGCATAATGAGCAGTTCTTC. Protein sequence: CASSLVQGVHNEQFF.

This chain joins TRBV4-1 and TRBJ1-1; unclear D gene. The germline CDR1 and CDR2 sequences are MGHRA and YSYEKL. With 0 bases removed from V and 6 bases from J, the gap between germline ends came to 14 bases. The CDR3 sequence is 15 residues long. In DNA form, the CDR3 reads TGCGCCAGCAGCCAAGAAGAGGGTGGGATCTCTGAAGCTTTCTTT. It yields the protein CASSQEEGGISEAFF.

This clone turned up a few times. This chain uses TRBV5-6 with TRBJ2-2, with no clear D. V lost 6 bases, J lost 5 bases, and 20 bases lay in between. Germline V gene data show CDR1 as SGHDT and CDR2 as YYEEEE. The CDR3 totals 16 residues. The CDR3 DNA follows: TGTGCCAGCACCACGCGGCTGGGTAGGCGGACCGGGGAGCTGTTTTTT. This codes for CASTTRLGRRTGELFF.

This rearrangement joins TRBV21-1 to TRBJ1-2; the listed D gene, TRBD1, was not tested against the DNA. TRBV21-1 is reported as a pseudogene. The CDR3 extends over 17 amino acids. CDR3 loop: CASSTRWTGPILAGYTF. DNA of the CDR3: TGTGCCAGCAGCACCCGGTGGACAGGGCCCATATTGGCTGGCTACACCTTC.

This chain joins TRBV5-1 and TRBJ2-7; weak D call: TRBD1 (6 bases). Germline V gives CDR1 SGHRS, CDR2 YFSETQ. The CDR3 contains 15 residues. The CDR3 sequence is CASSLLGAGVTEKYV. Here the CDR3 DNA reads TGCGCCAGCAGCTTGTTGGGGGCTGGGGTAACCGAGAAGTACGTC.

The chain carries TRBV2 and TRBJ1-2; 7 bases map to TRBD1. The CDR3 spans 16 residues. Per the germline V gene, CDR1 is SNHLY and CDR2 is FYNNEI. V lost 7 bases to trimming and J lost 8 bases; unmatched junction nucleotides: 19. Here the CDR3 reads CASTILLGQWVGGYTF. The CDR3 coding sequence is TGTGCCAGCACCATTTTATTGGGACAGTGGGTGGGAGGCTACACCTTC.

The V gene is TRBV30, the J gene TRBJ1-4, with D possibly being TRBD1 (6 bases). The CDR3 is made up of 16 amino acids. Trimming stripped 4 bases from V and 4 bases from J, with 19 bases between. Germline V CDR1 and CDR2: GTSNPN, SVGIG (reference sequence). CDR3 in amino acids: CAWTPLQGLGNEKLFF. The CDR3 DNA reads TGTGCCTGGACGCCTCTCCAGGGGCTGGGTAATGAAAAACTGTTTTTT.

V and J are TRBV18 and TRBJ1-5; D is possibly TRBD1 (6 bases). The ends were cut back, 6 bases at V and 6 bases at J, with 18 bases in the middle. The germline CDR1 and CDR2 sequences are KGHSH and LQKENI. CDR3 length: 15 amino acids. In nucleotides, the CDR3 is TGTGCCAGCTCCCCTGCGGGGGCGCTTGGTCAGCCCCAGCATTTT. Its translation: CASSPAGALGQPQHF. The full variable domain, its missing parts supplied by reference TRBV18 and TRBJ1-5, is NAGVMQNPRHLVRRRGQEARLRCSPMKGHSHVYWYRQLPEEGLKFMVYLQKENIIDESGMPKERFSAEFPKEGPSILRIQQVVRGDSAAYFCASSPAGALGQPQHFGDGTRLSIL.

The chain recombines TRBV6-6 with TRBJ1-4; D is unclear. This CDR3 is built from 15 residues. The germline gives CDR1 MNHNY, CDR2 SVGAGI (reference sequence). Trimming removed 5 bases at V and 0 bases at J, with 10 bases between. The CDR3 loop is CASSDTSATNEKLFF. The CDR3, as DNA: TGTGCCAGCAGTGACACCAGTGCAACTAATGAAAAACTGTTTTTT.

J is TRBJ2-2 and V is TRBV6-6, with 8 bases aligning to TRBD2. The CDR3 is made up of 16 amino acids. Germline V gene data show CDR1 as MNHNY and CDR2 as SVGAGI (reference sequence). V shed 7 bases, J shed 1 base, and the junction held 8 bases outside the gene matches. CDR3 amino acids: CASTFREGKNTGELFF. The CDR3 coding sequence is TGTGCCAGCACCTTCCGGGAGGGCAAGAACACCGGGGAGCTGTTTTTT.

This clone was seen a few times. The chain joins TRBV6-1 to TRBJ2-7; D remains unclear. Germline CDR1 and CDR2: MNHNS and SASEGT. V lost 7 bases and J lost 0, with 13 bases in between. The CDR3 loop spans 14 amino acids. The CDR3 here is CASTPTASSYEQYF. CDR3 bases: TGTGCCAGCACTCCCACCGCTAGCTCCTACGAGCAGTACTTC.

The gene calls are TRBV7-9 and TRBJ2-1; 8 nucleotides match TRBD2. Germline-derived CDR1 and CDR2 are SEHNR and FQNEAQ (reference sequence). The J segment lost 2 bases and the V segment lost 4 bases, leaving 10 bases of the junction unmatched. The CDR3 is 17 residues long. DNA for the CDR3: TGTGCCAGCAGCTCCCCTCGGCGGGAGGCACCCTACAATGAGCAGTTCTTC. Translated, it gives CASSSPRREAPYNEQFF.

This chain's CDR3 is CAWSETLLGQRQPQHF. CDR3 DNA sequence: TGTGCCTGGAGTGAAACCCTATTAGGACAGCGGCAGCCCCAGCATTTT. V and J are TRBV30 and TRBJ1-5; D possibly corresponds to TRBD1 (6 bases). Germline-derived CDR1 and CDR2 are GTSNPN and SVGIG (reference sequence). Trimming shortened V by 1 base and J by 7 bases, and 20 bases separated the two germline ends. The CDR3 consists of 16 residues.

The chain has TRBV6-6 and TRBJ2-2; 8 nucleotides align to TRBD1. The CDR3 runs 14 residues. V dropped 6 bases and J dropped 4; count of bases not matched to a gene: 4. CDR1 and CDR2 from the germline V gene are MNHNY and SVGAGI (reference sequence). CDR3 in amino acids: CASSETGATGELFF. The CDR3, as DNA: TGTGCCAGCAGCGAGACAGGGGCCACCGGGGAGCTGTTTTTT.

The chain recombines TRBV5-1 with TRBJ2-2, with D tentatively TRBD2 (6 bases). This CDR3 has 16 amino acids. Trimming took off 5 bases at V and 0 bases at J, with 14 bases between the two ends. The germline gives CDR1 SGHRS, CDR2 YFSETQ. CDR3 DNA sequence: TGCGCCAGCAGTCGAGGAGGGGCCCCGAACACCGGGGAGCTGTTTTTT. It codes for CASSRGGAPNTGELFF.

This clone was counted only a few times. The chain links TRBV4-1 to TRBJ2-7; TRBD1 matches 10 bases. J gave up 2 bases and V 4 bases, and 5 bases lay outside the gene matches. The CDR3 covers 15 residues. Germline CDR1 and CDR2: MGHRA and YSYEKL. In nucleotides, the CDR3 is TGCGCCAGCAGCCTGGGACAGGGGCCTACCTACGAGCAGTACTTC. Its protein is CASSLGQGPTYEQYF.

The sample holds one count of this clone. The rearrangement uses TRBV5-4 and TRBJ2-3; D is uncertain. Per germline, CDR1 SGHNT and CDR2 YYREEE (reference sequence). The V end lost 2 bases, the J end lost 2 bases, and 6 bases lay between the germline ends. This CDR3 is 13 amino acids long. The CDR3 spells CASSFAATDTQYF. DNA for the CDR3: TGTGCCAGCAGCTTCGCGGCCACAGATACGCAGTATTTT.

The chain recombines TRBV9 with TRBJ2-3; D perhaps matches TRBD2 (6 bases). The CDR3 is made up of 16 amino acids. Germline loops: CDR1 SGDLS, CDR2 YYNGEE. Deletions cut 0 bases from V and 2 bases from J, with 13 bases between. CDR3 amino acids: CASSVGGSGYTDTQYF. DNA for the CDR3: TGTGCCAGCAGCGTAGGTGGTAGCGGCTACACAGATACGCAGTATTTT.

The chain couples TRBV19 to TRBJ1-5; a weak D match, TRBD1 (6 bases). V lost 11 bases and J lost 3, with 14 bases in between. This CDR3 is built from 13 residues. Germline CDR1 is LNHDA and CDR2 is SQIVND (reference sequence). The chain's CDR3 is CASSRGPNQPQHF. CDR3 DNA sequence: TGTGCCTCATCCAGGGGTCCCAATCAGCCCCAGCATTTT.

CDR3 DNA: TGTGCCAGCAGTGAGCCGGGACAGGGACTCCTTGAGCAGTTCTTC. Protein product: CASSEPGQGLLEQFF. The chain carries TRBV6-1 and TRBJ2-1, with 9 bases identical to TRBD1. This CDR3 comprises 15 residues. Germline CDR1 is MNHNS and CDR2 is SASEGT. Trimming took 3 bases from V and 9 from J; bases not matched to a gene: 9.

The table lists this clone with a count of one. The genes are TRBV6-4 and TRBJ2-1, with TRBD1 matching over 8 bases. CDR1 MRHNA and CDR2 SNTAGT come from the germline V gene. The CDR3 runs 15 residues. Trimming at V came to 0 bases and at J to 8 bases, leaving 6 bases not matched to a gene. CDR3 sequence: CASSDSGQGSDEQFF. CDR3 in DNA: TGTGCCAGCAGTGACTCAGGACAGGGAAGCGATGAGCAGTTCTTC.